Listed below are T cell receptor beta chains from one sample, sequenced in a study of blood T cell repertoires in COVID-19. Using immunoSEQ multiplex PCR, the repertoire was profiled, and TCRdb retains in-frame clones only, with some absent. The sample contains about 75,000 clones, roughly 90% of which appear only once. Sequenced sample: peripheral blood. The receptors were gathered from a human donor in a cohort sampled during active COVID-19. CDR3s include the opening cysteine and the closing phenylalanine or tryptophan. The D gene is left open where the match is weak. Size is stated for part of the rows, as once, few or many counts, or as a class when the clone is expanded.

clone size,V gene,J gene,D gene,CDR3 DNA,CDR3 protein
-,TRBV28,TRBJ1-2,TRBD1,TGTGCCAGCAGTCGGGACAGGGACTATGGCTACACCTTC,CASSRDRDYGYTF
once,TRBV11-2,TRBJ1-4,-,TGTGCCAGCAGCTTAGACCCCGGAGGATCTAATGAAAAACTGTTTTTT,CASSLDPGGSNEKLFF
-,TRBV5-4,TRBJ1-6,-,TGTGCCAGCAGCTTGCCCCGGGATAATTCACCCCTCCACTTT,CASSLPRDNSPLHF
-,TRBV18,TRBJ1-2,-,TGTGCCAGCTCACTATCGACAGTTTATAACTATGGCTACACCTTC,CASSLSTVYNYGYTF
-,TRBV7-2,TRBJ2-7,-,TGTGCCAGCAGCCACTCCTCCGCGGGGTCCTACGAGCAGTACTTC,CASSHSSAGSYEQYF
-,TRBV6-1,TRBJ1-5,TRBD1,TGTGCCAGCAGTGAGAACCCGGGACAGGGGGCCGTTGAGCCCCAGCATTTT,CASSENPGQGAVEPQHF
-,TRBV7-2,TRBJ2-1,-,TGTGCCAGCAAACGCCCCAATCGGGGAAATGAGCAGTTCTTC,CASKRPNRGNEQFF
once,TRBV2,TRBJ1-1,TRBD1,TGTGCCACCCGGGACAGGGGGCCGGACACTGAAGCTTTCTTT,CATRDRGPDTEAFF
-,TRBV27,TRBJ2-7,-,TGTGCCCCCTGGGACATAGGATACGAGCAGTACTTC,CAPWDIGYEQYF
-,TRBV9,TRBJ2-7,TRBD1,TGTGCCAGCAGCGGAGACGGGACAGGGACATTCGAGCAGTACTTC,CASSGDGTGTFEQYF
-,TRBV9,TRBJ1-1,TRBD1,TGTGCCAGCAGCCCTTCCATTGGGACAGGGGGAACTGAAGCTTTCTTT,CASSPSIGTGGTEAFF
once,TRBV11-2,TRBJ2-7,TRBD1,TGTGCCAGCAGGACTGGACAGGGAGCCCACGAGCAGTACTTC,CASRTGQGAHEQYF
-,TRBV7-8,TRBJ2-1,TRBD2,TGTGCCAGCAGCCGAGGACTAGCGGGAGGGGTATACAATGAGCAGTTCTTC,CASSRGLAGGVYNEQFF
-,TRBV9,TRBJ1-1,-,TGTGCCAGCAGCGTCAGACAGGAGAAGAACACTGAAGCTTTCTTT,CASSVRQEKNTEAFF
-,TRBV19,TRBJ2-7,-,TGTGCCAGTAGTTTTGGGCTAGCGAGCTCCTACGAGCAGTACTTC,CASSFGLASSYEQYF
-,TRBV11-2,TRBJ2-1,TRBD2,TGTGCCAGCAGCCCAAGGACTAGCGCGAGCAATGAGCAGTTCTTC,CASSPRTSASNEQFF
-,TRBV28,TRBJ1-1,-,TGTGCCAGCAGTTTACCAGGGTGGAACACTGAAGCTTTCTTT,CASSLPGWNTEAFF
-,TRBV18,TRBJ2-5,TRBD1,TGTGCCAGCTCACCATCGGCAGGGGGAGAGACCCAGTACTTC,CASSPSAGGETQYF
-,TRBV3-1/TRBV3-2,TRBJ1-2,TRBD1,TGTGCCAGCAGCCAAGTCCGTTTGGCAGGGGGTATCTATGGCTACACCTTC,CASSQVRLAGGIYGYTF
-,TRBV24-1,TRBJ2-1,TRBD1,TGTGCCACCGGAGGGACAGGGGGAAACAATGAGCAGTTCTTC,CATGGTGGNNEQFF
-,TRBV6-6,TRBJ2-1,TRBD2,TGTGCCAGCAGCGATTACGGGGCCCTCCTATTGCGGGAGTATGGGAGGAATGAGCAGTTCTTC,CASSDYGALLLREYGRNEQFF
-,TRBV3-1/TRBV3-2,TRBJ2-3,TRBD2,TGTGCCAGCAGCCAAGACTCTGCTGGGAGGGCGCAGTATTTT,CASSQDSAGRAQYF
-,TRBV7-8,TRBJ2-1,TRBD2,TGTGCCAGCAGCTTAGTCGGGACTAGCGGGTACAATGAGCAGTTCTTC,CASSLVGTSGYNEQFF
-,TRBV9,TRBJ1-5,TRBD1,TGTGCCAGCAGCGTAGGGACAGGTAATCAGCCCCAGCATTTT,CASSVGTGNQPQHF
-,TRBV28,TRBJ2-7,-,TGTGCCAGCAGTTTGGCCAGGGTGGTAGGACCCTACGAGCAGTACTTC,CASSLARVVGPYEQYF
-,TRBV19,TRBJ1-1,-,TGTGCCAGTAGTATAGTGGAGGGCTTCACTGAAGCTTTCTTT,CASSIVEGFTEAFF
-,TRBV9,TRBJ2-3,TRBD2,TGTGCCAGCAGCGTCCTAGCGGGGGGGCAGGGAGATACGCAGTATTTT,CASSVLAGGQGDTQYF
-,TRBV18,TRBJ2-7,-,TGTGCCAGCTCACCATTTTCCAGGGGAATATCCTACGAGCAGTACTTC,CASSPFSRGISYEQYF